Each of the 16 T cell receptor beta chains below was sequenced from the same sample in a study of shared clonotypes between healthy human individuals. The repertoire was sequenced with immunoSEQ multiplex PCR; TCRdb's copy has only in-frame clones and lacks some. Of over a million clones listed, more than 95% were seen once; the top ten hold about 1.2%. The sample was naive CD4+ T cells sorted from blood. Sample subset: CD45RA+ positively selected. The origin of the receptors is a man aged 25 to 45 in good health.

The CDR3 loop reads CASSSPSGSSNEQFF. The CDR3 nucleotides are TGTGCCAGCAGTTCTCCTAGCGGGAGTAGCAATGAGCAGTTCTTC. The V and J genes are TRBV27 and TRBJ2-1, with 10 bases aligning to TRBD2. V shed 4 bases, J shed 6 bases, and the junction held 6 bases outside the gene matches. The CDR3 consists of 15 residues. Germline V lookup: CDR1 MNHEY, CDR2 SMNVEV (reference sequence).

The chain employs TRBV15 and TRBJ2-1, with D perhaps being TRBD1 or TRBD2 (5 bases each). Germline loops: CDR1 LNHNV, CDR2 YYDKDF (reference sequence). CDR3 length equals 12 residues. The germline V and J ends were trimmed by 0 bases and 15 bases, with 12 bases remaining between them. CDR3: CATSRDRDPGFF. In DNA form, the CDR3 reads TGTGCCACCAGCAGAGACCGGGACCCCGGGTTCTTC. Combining the CDR3 with reference TRBV15 and TRBJ2-1 gives the whole variable domain DAMVIQNPRYQVTQFGKPVTLSCSQTLNHNVMYWYQQKSSQAPKLLFHYYDKDFNNEADTPDNFQSRRPNTSFCFLDIRSPGLGDTAMYLCATSRDRDPGFFGPGTRLTVL.

As regards this clone: Other DNA sequences in the same sample also yield this CDR3. The rearrangement joins TRBV7-9 to TRBJ1-1, with 7 bases matching TRBD1. V trimming: 2 bases; J trimming: 0 bases; junction bases outside the gene matches: 3. The V gene's germline CDR1 is SEHNR and CDR2 FQNEAQ (reference sequence). The CDR3 sequence is 15 residues long. This CDR3 reads CASSLRDSMNTEAFF. CDR3 DNA: TGTGCCAGCAGCTTAAGGGACAGCATGAACACTGAAGCTTTCTTT.

This chain joins TRBV9 and TRBJ2-7; no clear D. The germline V gene encodes CDR1 SGDLS and CDR2 YYNGEE. The CDR3 runs 14 residues. The V and J ends lost 4 bases and 1 base respectively, with 12 bases between them. For the CDR3, the DNA is TGTGCCAGCAGCTTTGACCAAGAATCCTACGAGCAGTACTTC. Protein: CASSFDQESYEQYF.

CDR3 nucleotide sequence: TGTGCCAGCAGCTTGGGACTTGGGACAGCGAGCTCCTACGAGCAGTACTTC. Translated, it gives CASSLGLGTASSYEQYF. The chain carries TRBV5-4 and TRBJ2-7, with 7 bases lining up with TRBD1. Germline values: CDR1 SGHNT, CDR2 YYREEE (reference sequence). The CDR3 runs to 17 residues. V shed 0 bases, J shed 0 bases, and the junction held 9 bases outside the gene matches. Variable domain in full (rest from reference TRBV5-4 and TRBJ2-7): ETGVTQSPTHLIKTRGQQVTLRCSSQSGHNTVSWYQQALGQGPQFIFQYYREEENGRGNFPPRFSGLQFPNYSSELNVNALELDDSALYLCASSLGLGTASSYEQYFGPGTRLTVT.

V and J are TRBV6-5 and TRBJ1-3, with D maybe TRBD1 (6 bases). This CDR3 has 15 residues. V gave up 4 bases and J gave up 4 bases, with 14 bases separating them. The germline V gene has CDR1 MNHEY and CDR2 SVGAGI. The CDR3 region has the DNA TGTGCCAGCAGTTTCTCTCCGGGACAAGGAAACACCATATATTTT. Translating it yields CASSFSPGQGNTIYF.

The chain has TRBV11-3 and TRBJ2-2; 9 bases fit TRBD1. CDR3 length equals 14 residues. CDR1 is SGHNT, CDR2 YENEEA, per germline. The trim removed 5 bases at V and 6 bases at J, leaving 4 bases unmatched. The CDR3 protein is CASSPGQGAGELFF. CDR3 sequence (DNA): TGTGCCAGCAGCCCGGGACAGGGCGCCGGGGAGCTGTTTTTT.

V usage is TRBV7-9 and J usage is TRBJ2-7, with 15 bases aligning to TRBD2. The CDR3 totals 17 residues. Germline CDR1 reads SEHNR; CDR2 reads FQNEAQ (reference sequence). V was clipped by 3 bases and J by 1 base; unmatched bases: 4. The CDR3 reads CASSFGLAGGPSYEQYF. CDR3 DNA: TGTGCCAGCAGCTTTGGACTAGCGGGAGGGCCGTCCTACGAGCAGTACTTC.

This chain links TRBV7-8 with TRBJ2-7, with D perhaps assigned TRBD1 or TRBD2 (5 bases each). The CDR3 has 14 residues. V lost 2 bases and J lost 3, with 11 bases in between. CDR1 and CDR2 (germline): SGHVS, FQNEAQ. CDR3 region: CASSLPGPLYEQYF. In nucleotides, the CDR3 is TGTGCCAGCAGCTTACCGGGACCCCTCTACGAGCAGTACTTC.

The rearrangement links TRBV9 to TRBJ2-3; TRBD2 might be the D (6 bases). V was clipped by 3 bases and J by 5 bases, with 13 bases between them. This CDR3 has 14 amino acids. The germline gives CDR1 SGDLS, CDR2 YYNGEE. In DNA, the CDR3 is TGTGCCAGCAGCGAAATTAGGAGGGGAGATACGCAGTATTTT. Encoded protein: CASSEIRRGDTQYF.

The chain recombines TRBV23-1 with TRBJ2-5; D is possibly TRBD1 or TRBD2 (5 bases each). TRBV23-1 has ORF status, its function being uncertain. CDR3 length equals 13 residues. The V end was cut by 11 bases, the J end by 2 bases, with 15 bases between. CDR3 amino acids: CAFGTLTQETQYF. The DNA for the CDR3 is TGCGCCTTTGGGACCCTCACTCAAGAGACCCAGTACTTC.

This clone was found once. The same CDR3 can be traced to other DNA sequences in this sample. The rearrangement joins TRBV7-9 to TRBJ2-1, with 9 bases lining up with TRBD2. Germline CDR1 SEHNR, CDR2 FQNEAQ (reference sequence). V gave up 6 bases and J gave up 2 bases; unmatched junction bases: 2. CDR3 size: 14 residues. CDR3 DNA: TGTGCCAGCAGTGGCGGGAGGGCCTACAATGAGCAGTTCTTC. This gives the protein CASSGGRAYNEQFF.

The V and J genes are TRBV5-4 and TRBJ2-6; TRBD1 is a possible D gene (5 bases). The length of the CDR3 is 16 residues. The germline CDR1 and CDR2 sequences are SGHNT and YYREEE (reference sequence). The ends were cut back, 5 bases at V and 0 bases at J, with 12 bases in the middle. The CDR3 spells CASSHRTTSGANVLTF. The CDR3 nucleotides read TGTGCCAGCAGTCATAGGACAACCTCTGGGGCCAACGTCCTGACTTTC.

The V gene is TRBV28, the J gene TRBJ1-2; 7 bases fit TRBD1. The CDR3 runs 15 residues. The V and J ends lost 10 bases and 1 base, in that order; junction bases with no gene match: 12. CDR1 MDHEN and CDR2 SYDVKM come from the germline V gene. CDR3 coding DNA: TGTGCCACCCACTCCCCGGGACAGCATAACTATGGCTACACCTTC. It translates to CATHSPGQHNYGYTF.

This chain joins TRBV14 and TRBJ2-2, with 8 nucleotides matching TRBD1. V lost 2 bases to trimming and J lost 1 base; unmatched junction nucleotides: 12. Germline-derived CDR1 and CDR2 are SGHDN and FVKESK. The CDR3 has 19 residues. The CDR3 loop reads CASSQFRPGGLGNTGELFF. The CDR3 region has the DNA TGTGCCAGCAGCCAATTCAGGCCAGGGGGCTTGGGGAACACCGGGGAGCTGTTTTTT.

The V call is TRBV27, the J call TRBJ1-5; D gene ambiguous. Germline CDR1 MNHEY, CDR2 SMNVEV (reference sequence). CDR3 length equals 13 residues. Between the trimmed V and J ends, which lost 0 bases and 7 bases, there was a span of 7 bases. This chain's CDR3 is CASSLSLRQPQHF. CDR3 DNA: TGTGCCAGCAGTTTATCCCTGAGGCAGCCCCAGCATTTT.